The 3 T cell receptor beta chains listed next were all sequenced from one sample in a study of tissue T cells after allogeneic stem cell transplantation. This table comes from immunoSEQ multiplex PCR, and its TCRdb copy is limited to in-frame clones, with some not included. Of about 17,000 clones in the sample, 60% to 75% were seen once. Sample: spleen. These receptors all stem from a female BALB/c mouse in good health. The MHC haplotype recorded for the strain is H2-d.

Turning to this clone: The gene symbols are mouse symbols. This CDR3 reads CARLSRGSSAETLYF. The covered CDR3 bases are TGTGCTAGACTCTCCAGGGGGAGTAGTGCAGAAACGCTGTAT. The rearrangement links TRBV29 to TRBJ2-3; TRBD1 matches at 7 bases. The read is 1 residue too short to cover the CDR3 end, so that end is filled in from the germline J gene. Germline V gene data show CDR1 as MSHET and CDR2 as SYDVDS. The J segment lost 0 bases and the V segment lost 9 bases, leaving 9 bases of the junction unmatched. The CDR3 consists of 15 residues.

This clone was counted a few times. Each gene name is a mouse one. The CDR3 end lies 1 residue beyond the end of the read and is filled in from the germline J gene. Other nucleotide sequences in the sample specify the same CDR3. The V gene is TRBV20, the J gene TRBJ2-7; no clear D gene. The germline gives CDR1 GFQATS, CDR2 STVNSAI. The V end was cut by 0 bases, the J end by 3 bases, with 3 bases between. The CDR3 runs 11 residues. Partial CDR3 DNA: TGTGGTGCTAGGGACAACTATGAACAGTAC. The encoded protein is CGARDNYEQY. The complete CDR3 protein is CGARDNYEQYF.

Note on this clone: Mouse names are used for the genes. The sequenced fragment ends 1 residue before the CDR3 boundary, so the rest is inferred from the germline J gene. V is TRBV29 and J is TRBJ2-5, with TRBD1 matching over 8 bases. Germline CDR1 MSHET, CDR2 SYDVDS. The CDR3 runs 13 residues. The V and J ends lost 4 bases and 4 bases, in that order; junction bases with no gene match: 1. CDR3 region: CASSSGGKDTQYF. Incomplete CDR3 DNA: TGTGCTAGCAGTTCAGGGGGCAAAGACACCCAGTAC. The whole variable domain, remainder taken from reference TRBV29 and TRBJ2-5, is DMKVTQMPRYLIKRMGENVLLECGQDMSHETMYWYRQDPGLGLQLIYISYDVDSNSEGDIPKGYRVSRKKREHFSLILDSAKTNQTSVYFCASSSGGKDTQYFGPGTRLLVL.